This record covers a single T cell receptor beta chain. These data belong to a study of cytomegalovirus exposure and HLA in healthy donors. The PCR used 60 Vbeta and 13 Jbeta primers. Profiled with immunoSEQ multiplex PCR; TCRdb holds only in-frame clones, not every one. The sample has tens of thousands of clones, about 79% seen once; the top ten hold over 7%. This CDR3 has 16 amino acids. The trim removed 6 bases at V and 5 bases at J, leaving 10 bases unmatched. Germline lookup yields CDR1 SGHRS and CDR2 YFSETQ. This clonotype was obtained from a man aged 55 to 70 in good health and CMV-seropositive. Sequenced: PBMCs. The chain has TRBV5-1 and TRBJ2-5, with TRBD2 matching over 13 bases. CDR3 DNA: TGCGCCAGCACCACCGGGACTAGCGGGGTCCGGGAGACCCAGTACTTC. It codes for CASTTGTSGVRETQYF.